The rows below give T cell receptor beta chains drawn from one sample of a study of memory CD4+ T cells and cytomegalovirus serostatus. Sequencing used immunoSEQ multiplex PCR; TCRdb keeps in-frame clones, though not all of them. The data hold some 52,000 clones, with over 70% observed a single time. The specimen sequenced was memory CD4+ T cells from blood. The receptor set was obtained from an adult in good health and CMV-seropositive. Each CDR3 is given with its conserved first and last residue. Fields, in order: CDR3 length, V gene, J gene, clone size, D gene, CDR3 protein, CDR3 DNA. A D gene is named only where the DNA matches it firmly. Clone size is given for some rows only: seen once, a few or many times, or a class if the clone is expanded.

length: 14
V: TRBV11-2
J: TRBJ2-7
size: .
D: .
CDR3: CASSLAHSPYEQYF
DNA: TGTGCCAGCAGCTTAGCCCACAGCCCCTACGAGCAGTACTTC

length: 14
V: TRBV5-6
J: TRBJ1-2
size: .
D: .
CDR3: CASSPLDSNYGYTF
DNA: TGTGCCAGCAGCCCACTCGACAGTAACTATGGCTACACCTTC

length: 16
V: TRBV6-1
J: TRBJ2-5
size: .
D: .
CDR3: CASSEEATGFQETQYF
DNA: TGTGCCAGCAGTGAAGAGGCGACAGGTTTTCAAGAGACCCAGTACTTC

length: 17
V: TRBV5-5
J: TRBJ1-1
size: once
D: .
CDR3: CASSSRAIGPLNTEAFF
DNA: TGTGCCAGCAGCTCGAGGGCCATCGGACCCCTGAACACTGAAGCTTTCTTT

length: 13
V: TRBV2
J: TRBJ2-7
size: once
D: TRBD1
CDR3: CASSSQGQNEQYF
DNA: TGTGCCAGCAGTTCGCAGGGACAGAACGAGCAGTACTTC

length: 14
V: TRBV18
J: TRBJ2-7
size: once
D: TRBD1
CDR3: CASSGGQGLVEQYF
DNA: TGTGCCAGCTCGGGTGGACAGGGGTTGGTCGAGCAGTACTTC

length: 12
V: TRBV7-2
J: TRBJ1-1
size: .
D: .
CDR3: CASSLQKIEAFF
DNA: TGTGCCAGCAGCTTACAAAAGATTGAAGCTTTCTTT

length: 17
V: TRBV7-2
J: TRBJ1-1
size: once
D: TRBD1
CDR3: CASSFKVQGVYGTEAFF
DNA: TGTGCCAGCAGCTTCAAAGTACAGGGGGTTTACGGCACTGAAGCTTTCTTT

length: 15
V: TRBV25-1
J: TRBJ2-3
size: .
D: .
CDR3: CASSRTGLSTDTQYF
DNA: TGTGCCAGCAGTAGAACAGGGTTAAGCACAGATACGCAGTATTTT

length: 15
V: TRBV5-4
J: TRBJ2-3
size: .
D: TRBD1
CDR3: CASSAGQGRADTQYF
DNA: TGTGCCAGCAGCGCGGGACAGGGGAGAGCAGATACGCAGTATTTT